These 15 T cell receptor beta chains were all obtained from the same sample, sequenced in a study of cytomegalovirus exposure and HLA in healthy donors. Both 60 Vbeta primers and 13 Jbeta primers went into the PCR. Profiled with immunoSEQ multiplex PCR; TCRdb holds only in-frame clones, not every one. The data contain approximately 110,000 clones, 79% of them singletons. Sequenced sample: PBMCs. These receptors were collected from a woman between 40 and 55 years old in good health and CMV-seronegative.

The chain uses TRBV25-1 and TRBJ2-2; D is ambiguous. V lost 6 bases, J lost 6 bases, and 14 bases lay in between. The CDR3 spans 14 residues. Germline values: CDR1 MGHDK, CDR2 SYGVNS. CDR3 sequence reads: CASRPVLSSGELFF. CDR3 DNA: TGTGCCAGCAGGCCTGTTCTATCTTCCGGGGAGCTGTTTTTT.

This rearrangement joins TRBV5-4 to TRBJ2-3; TRBD1 matches 9 bases. From germline, CDR1 is SGHNT and CDR2 YYREEE (reference sequence). The CDR3 is made up of 17 amino acids. V was clipped by 5 bases and J by 2 bases; unmatched bases: 12. CDR3 DNA: TGTGCCAGCAGGAAATTCTGGACAGGGGCGACCACAGATACGCAGTATTTT. Its translation: CASRKFWTGATTDTQYF.

The chain couples TRBV4-1 to TRBJ2-3, with D possibly matching TRBD2 (6 bases). Germline CDR1 and CDR2: MGHRA and YSYEKL. This CDR3 is built from 16 residues. V shed 4 bases and J shed 0 bases, with 14 bases lying between them. For the CDR3, the DNA is TGCGCCAGCAGCCGTTCGGGAGCCTCTAGCACAGATACGCAGTATTTT. Its translation: CASSRSGASSTDTQYF.

The chain has TRBV7-2 and TRBJ2-7; D remains unclear. Germline loops: CDR1 SGHTA, CDR2 FQGNSA. The CDR3 covers 13 residues. V was shortened by 0 bases and J by 6 bases, with 9 bases between the two germline ends. The CDR3 spells CASSLAGESEQYF. DNA of the CDR3: TGTGCCAGCAGCTTAGCGGGCGAGTCCGAGCAGTACTTC.

Only one count was recorded for this clone. The rearrangement uses TRBV19 and TRBJ2-7; no firm D call. The CDR3 contains 14 residues. CDR1 and CDR2 (germline): LNHDA, SQIVND (reference sequence). Trimming pared 3 bases from V and 5 bases from J, leaving 14 bases between. The CDR3 region is CASSMSQVSNEQYF. The DNA of the CDR3 is TGTGCCAGTAGTATGTCCCAGGTTTCCAACGAGCAGTACTTC. The full variable domain, in which reference TRBV19 and TRBJ2-7 provide the parts outside the CDR3, is DGGITQSPKYLFRKEGQNVTLSCEQNLNHDAMYWYRQDPGQGLRLIYYSQIVNDFQKGDIAEGYSVSREKKESFPLTVTSAQKNPTAFYLCASSMSQVSNEQYFGPGTRLTVT.

J is TRBJ1-5 and V is TRBV2; D is possibly TRBD1 (5 bases). The CDR3 runs to 14 residues. Germline values: CDR1 SNHLY, CDR2 FYNNEI. Trimming left V 2 bases short and J 4 bases short, with 9 bases between. The CDR3 loop is CASSEPRVNQPQHF. As DNA, the CDR3 is TGTGCCAGCAGTGAACCCAGGGTAAATCAGCCCCAGCATTTT.

This clone was seen only a few times. The chain uses TRBV2 and TRBJ1-2, with a possible D match to TRBD1 (6 bases). This CDR3 is 14 amino acids long. Trimming shortened V by 1 base and J by 9 bases, and 15 bases separated the two germline ends. Per germline, CDR1 SNHLY and CDR2 FYNNEI. The CDR3 DNA follows: TGTGCCAGCAGTGAAGGTGGGACAAGTAGAAGCTACACCTTC. Translation gives CASSEGGTSRSYTF.

This clone was seen just once. This chain connects TRBV2 to TRBJ2-1, with 9 bases fitting TRBD2. The J segment lost 7 bases and the V segment lost 1 base, leaving 5 bases of the junction unmatched. Germline V gives CDR1 SNHLY, CDR2 FYNNEI. The CDR3 is 15 amino acids. The CDR3 reads CASSEELAGNNEQFF. The CDR3, as DNA: TGTGCCAGCAGTGAAGAGCTAGCGGGGAATAATGAGCAGTTCTTC.

The J gene is TRBJ1-4, the V gene TRBV29-1; TRBD1 agrees at 9 bases. Per germline, CDR1 SQVTM and CDR2 ANQGSEA. The length of the CDR3 is 14 residues. V trimming: 4 bases; J trimming: 6 bases; junction bases outside the gene matches: 6. This CDR3 is CSVAGTGRDEKLFF. For the CDR3, the DNA is TGCAGCGTTGCCGGGACAGGGCGGGATGAAAAACTGTTTTTT.

As DNA, the CDR3 is TGTGCCAGCAGTGAGGGGGAAGGTGAGCAGTACTTC. Its protein is CASSEGEGEQYF. V and J are TRBV27 and TRBJ2-7; possible D gene TRBD1, 6 bases. There are 12 residues in the CDR3. Germline V lookup: CDR1 MNHEY, CDR2 SMNVEV (reference sequence). V was trimmed by 5 bases and J by 7 bases, leaving 12 bases between them.

The rearrangement uses TRBV5-4 and TRBJ2-7; 8 bases are a match to TRBD1. Germline V gives CDR1 SGHNT, CDR2 YYREEE (reference sequence). V lost 3 bases to trimming and J lost 6 bases; unmatched junction nucleotides: 8. This CDR3 has 14 amino acids. The DNA for the CDR3 is TGTGCCAGCAGCTCGCCGACAGGGGTGGGCGAGCAGTACTTC. It yields the protein CASSSPTGVGEQYF. The full variable domain, with the rest looked up from reference TRBV5-4 and TRBJ2-7, is ETGVTQSPTHLIKTRGQQVTLRCSSQSGHNTVSWYQQALGQGPQFIFQYYREEENGRGNFPPRFSGLQFPNYSSELNVNALELDDSALYLCASSSPTGVGEQYFGPGTRLTVT.

The V and J genes are TRBV5-1 and TRBJ1-1, with D perhaps matching TRBD1 (6 bases). V was pared by 1 base and J by 1 base, with 14 bases between. CDR1 is SGHRS, CDR2 YFSETQ, per germline. This CDR3 has 16 amino acids. This chain's CDR3 is CASSLKGGTGNTEAFF. In DNA form, the CDR3 reads TGCGCCAGCAGCTTGAAGGGGGGGACGGGGAACACTGAAGCTTTCTTT.

The chain has TRBV30 and TRBJ1-1; no clear D gene. Trimming shortened V by 2 bases and J by 7 bases, and 17 bases separated the two germline ends. Germline CDR1 and CDR2: GTSNPN and SVGIG (reference sequence). The CDR3 is 14 residues long. The CDR3 nucleotides read TGTGCCTGGAGTAGGAGGCAAGATTTCGGTGAAGCTTTCTTT. This codes for CAWSRRQDFGEAFF.

The chain carries TRBV28 and TRBJ2-1, with TRBD2 matching 7 bases. V dropped 2 bases and J dropped 7; count of bases not matched to a gene: 8. Germline CDR1 MDHEN, CDR2 SYDVKM. The CDR3 extends over 15 amino acids. CDR3 region: CASSLAAGVRNEQFF. The DNA of the CDR3 is TGTGCCAGCAGTTTAGCGGCGGGAGTTCGTAATGAGCAGTTCTTC.

This chain joins TRBV7-8 and TRBJ2-6; tentative D call: TRBD1 (5 bases). V lost 2 bases and J 0 bases, leaving 8 bases between the germline ends. Germline values: CDR1 SGHVS, CDR2 FQNEAQ. The CDR3 totals 16 residues. The CDR3 region is CASSLIDSSGANVLTF. The CDR3 DNA follows: TGTGCCAGCAGCTTAATCGACAGCTCTGGGGCCAACGTCCTGACTTTC.